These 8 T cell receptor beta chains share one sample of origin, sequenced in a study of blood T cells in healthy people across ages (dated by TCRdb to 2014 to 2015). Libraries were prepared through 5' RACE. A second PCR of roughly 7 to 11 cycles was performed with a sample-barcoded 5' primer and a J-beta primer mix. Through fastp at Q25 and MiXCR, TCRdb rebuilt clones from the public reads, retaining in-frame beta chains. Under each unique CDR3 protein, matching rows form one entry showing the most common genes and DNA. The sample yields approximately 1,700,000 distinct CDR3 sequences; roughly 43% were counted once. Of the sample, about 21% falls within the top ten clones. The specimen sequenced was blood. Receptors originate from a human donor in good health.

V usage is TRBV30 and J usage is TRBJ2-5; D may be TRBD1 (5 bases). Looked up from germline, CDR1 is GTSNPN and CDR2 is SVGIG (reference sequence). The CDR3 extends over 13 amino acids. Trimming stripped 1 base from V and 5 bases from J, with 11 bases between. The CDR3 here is CAWSEGRAETQYF. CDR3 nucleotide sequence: TGTGCCTGGAGTGAGGGCAGGGCCGAGACCCAGTACTTC.

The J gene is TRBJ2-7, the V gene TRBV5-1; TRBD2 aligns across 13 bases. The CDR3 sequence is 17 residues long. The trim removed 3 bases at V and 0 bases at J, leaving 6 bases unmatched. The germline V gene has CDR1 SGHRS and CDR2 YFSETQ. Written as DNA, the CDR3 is TGCGCCAGCAGCTGGACTAGCGGGGGCCCAAGCTCCTACGAGCAGTACTTC. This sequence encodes CASSWTSGGPSSYEQYF.

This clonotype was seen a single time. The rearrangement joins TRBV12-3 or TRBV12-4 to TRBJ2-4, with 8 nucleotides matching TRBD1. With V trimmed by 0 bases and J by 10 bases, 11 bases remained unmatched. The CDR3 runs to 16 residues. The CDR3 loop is CASSLAGGQGLAIQYF. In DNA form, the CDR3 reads TGTGCCAGCAGTTTAGCGGGTGGACAGGGCCTGGCTATTCAGTACTTC.

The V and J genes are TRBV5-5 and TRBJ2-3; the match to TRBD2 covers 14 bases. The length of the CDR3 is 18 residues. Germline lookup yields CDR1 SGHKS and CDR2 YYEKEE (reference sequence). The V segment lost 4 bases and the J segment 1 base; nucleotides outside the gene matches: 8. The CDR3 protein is CASSRLAGGLLGTDTQYF. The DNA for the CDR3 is TGTGCCAGCAGCCGACTAGCGGGGGGGCTGCTTGGCACAGATACGCAGTATTTT.

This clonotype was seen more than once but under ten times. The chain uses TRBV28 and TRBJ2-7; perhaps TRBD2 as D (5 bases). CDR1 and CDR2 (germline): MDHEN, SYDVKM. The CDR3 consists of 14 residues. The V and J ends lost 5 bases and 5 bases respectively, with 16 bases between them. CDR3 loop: CASSPPQRSHEQYF. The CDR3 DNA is TGTGCCAGCAGTCCCCCGCAGCGGTCCCACGAGCAGTACTTC. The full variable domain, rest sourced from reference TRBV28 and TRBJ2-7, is DVKVTQSSRYLVKRTGEKVFLECVQDMDHENMFWYRQDPGLGLRLIYFSYDVKMKEKGDIPEGYSVSREKKERFSLILESASTNQTSMYLCASSPPQRSHEQYFGPGTRLTVT.

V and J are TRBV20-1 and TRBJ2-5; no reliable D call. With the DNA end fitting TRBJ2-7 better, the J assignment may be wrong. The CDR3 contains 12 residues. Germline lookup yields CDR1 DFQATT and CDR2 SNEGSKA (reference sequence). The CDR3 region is CSARSDQDEQYF. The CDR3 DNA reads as TGCAGTGCTAGATCTGACCAGGACGAGCAGTACTTC.

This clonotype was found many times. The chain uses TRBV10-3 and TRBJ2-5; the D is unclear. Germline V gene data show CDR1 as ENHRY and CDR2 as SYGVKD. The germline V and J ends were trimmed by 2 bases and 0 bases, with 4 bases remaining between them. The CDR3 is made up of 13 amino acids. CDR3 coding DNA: TGTGCCATCAGTGAGGGGTACCAAGAGACCCAGTACTTC. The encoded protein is CAISEGYQETQYF.

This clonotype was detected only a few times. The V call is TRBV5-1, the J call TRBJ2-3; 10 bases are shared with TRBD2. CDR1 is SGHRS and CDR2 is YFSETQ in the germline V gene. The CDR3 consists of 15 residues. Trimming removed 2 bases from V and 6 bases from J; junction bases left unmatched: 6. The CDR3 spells CASSFTSGEFDTQYF. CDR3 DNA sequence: TGCGCCAGCAGCTTCACTAGCGGGGAATTTGATACGCAGTATTTT.